The T cell receptor beta chain described here comes from a study of T cell responses to AZD1222 COVID-19 vaccine. Overall study: Doses given second, at about 4 or about 12 weeks, were pooled.

The repertoire was sequenced with immunoSEQ multiplex PCR; TCRdb's copy has only in-frame clones and lacks some. The repertoire holds about 150,000 clones, with 90% as singletons. The V and J ends lost 6 bases and 4 bases respectively, with 15 bases between them. Germline V gives CDR1 MDHEN, CDR2 SYDVKM. This CDR3 spans 14 amino acids. As regards this clone: Antigen specificity is unknown.

General study results and limits: The donors showed a predominance of white British ancestry and of females, with possible underestimation of clonal diversity. Repertoires were collected only later (after the peak T cell response had occurred). Distributed over spike, vaccine-associated CD4 TCRs predominated at 160-218 and 743-854.

The chain carries TRBV28 and TRBJ1-2; D perhaps matches TRBD1 (6 bases). The clonotype was recovered from an adult in good health. The sequencing here drew on peripheral blood, taken on day 0 of AZD1222 vaccination. The CDR3 protein is CASSPRTDPYGYTF. The CDR3, as DNA: TGTGCCAGCAGCCCTAGGACAGACCCCTATGGCTACACCTTC.